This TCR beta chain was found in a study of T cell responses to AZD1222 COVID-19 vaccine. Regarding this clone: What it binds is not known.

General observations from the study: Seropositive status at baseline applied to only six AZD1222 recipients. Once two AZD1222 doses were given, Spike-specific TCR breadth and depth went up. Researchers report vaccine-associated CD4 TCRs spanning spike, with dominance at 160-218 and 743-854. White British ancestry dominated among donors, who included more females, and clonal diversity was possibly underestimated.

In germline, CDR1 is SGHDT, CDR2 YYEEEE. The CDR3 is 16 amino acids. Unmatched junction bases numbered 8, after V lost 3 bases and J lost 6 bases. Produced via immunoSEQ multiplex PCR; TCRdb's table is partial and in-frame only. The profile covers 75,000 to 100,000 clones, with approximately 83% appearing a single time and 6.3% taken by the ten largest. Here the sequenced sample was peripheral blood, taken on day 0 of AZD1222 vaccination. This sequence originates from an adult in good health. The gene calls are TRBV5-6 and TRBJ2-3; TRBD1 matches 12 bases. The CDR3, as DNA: TGTGCCAGCAGCTCTCCGGGACAGGGGGCAGCGGATACGCAGTATTTT. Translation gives CASSSPGQGAADTQYF. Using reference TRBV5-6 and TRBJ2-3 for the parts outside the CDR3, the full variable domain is DAGVTQSPTHLIKTRGQQVTLRCSPKSGHDTVSWYQQALGQGPQFIFQYYEEEERQRGNFPDRFSGHQFPNYSSELNVNALLLGDSALYLCASSSPGQGAADTQYFGPGTRLTVL.